Each of the 9 T cell receptor beta chains below was sequenced from the same sample in a study of shared T cell receptors in the human thymus. The protocol was immunoSEQ multiplex PCR, while the TCRdb copy is restricted to in-frame clones and leaves out a portion. The table includes some 760,000 clones, 75% to 90% detected once. This same sample was also taken into another study, of human thymus T cells.

The source material was thymocytes. Every receptor here comes from a girl less than two years old with a congenital heart defect.

The DNA for the CDR3 is TGTGCCAGCAGTTTATCGAGGTTCCAAGAGACCCAGTACTTC. This sequence encodes CASSLSRFQETQYF. The chain employs TRBV27 and TRBJ2-5; D gene uncertain. Deletions cut 0 bases from V and 1 base from J, with 6 bases between. CDR1 MNHEY and CDR2 SMNVEV come from the germline V gene (reference sequence). The CDR3 sequence is 14 residues long.

The chain uses TRBV4-1 and TRBJ2-5, with 7 nucleotides matching TRBD2. CDR3 size: 17 residues. The germline gives CDR1 MGHRA, CDR2 YSYEKL. The J segment lost 1 base and the V segment lost 1 base, leaving 9 bases of the junction unmatched. CDR3 in DNA: TGCGCCAGCAGCCAAGGAATGGGCGGGGGACGCCAAGAGACCCAGTACTTC. Translating it yields CASSQGMGGGRQETQYF.

The chain is built from TRBV5-6 and TRBJ2-5, with D maybe TRBD2 (5 bases). The CDR3 covers 18 residues. Trimming took 0 bases from V and 4 from J, leaving 22 bases between them. Germline assignment: CDR1 SGHDT and CDR2 YYEEEE. Here the CDR3 reads CASSLAIRTPKVVETQYF. CDR3 DNA sequence: TGTGCCAGCAGCTTGGCCATAAGGACTCCTAAAGTAGTAGAGACCCAGTACTTC.

The chain uses TRBV5-6 and TRBJ2-4, with 7 nucleotides matching TRBD1. The ends lost 2 bases at V and 4 bases at J; junction bases unmatched: 6. The CDR3 spans 15 residues. CDR1 is SGHDT, CDR2 YYEEEE, per germline. Here the CDR3 reads CASSLISGQKNIQYF. DNA of the CDR3: TGTGCCAGCAGCTTAATTTCGGGACAGAAAAACATTCAGTACTTC.

This clone was recorded a few times. The chain is built from TRBV28 and TRBJ2-2; D possibly corresponds to TRBD1 (6 bases). CDR1 MDHEN and CDR2 SYDVKM come from the germline V gene. This CDR3 contains 15 residues. Deletions cut 4 bases from V and 4 bases from J, with 13 bases between. The CDR3, as DNA: TGTGCCAGCAGTTCTGGACAAGGGGGCACCGGGGAGCTGTTTTTT. It yields the protein CASSSGQGGTGELFF.

The chain has TRBV2 and TRBJ2-1; 16 nucleotides line up with TRBD2. The length of the CDR3 is 17 residues. V gave up 5 bases and J gave up 9 bases; unmatched junction bases: 10. Germline V gene lookup returns CDR1 SNHLY and CDR2 FYNNEI. The CDR3 loop is CASSRGTSGGARREQFF. The CDR3 DNA sequence: TGTGCCAGCAGTCGTGGGACTAGCGGGGGGGCAAGGCGTGAGCAGTTCTTC.

The chain carries TRBV6-6 and TRBJ1-3, with TRBD1 as a possible D gene (6 bases). CDR3 size: 16 residues. Trimming removed 6 bases at V and 0 bases at J, with 15 bases between. The germline V gene encodes CDR1 MNHNY and CDR2 SVGAGI (reference sequence). The chain's CDR3 is CASRAQGASSGNTIYF. CDR3 coding DNA: TGTGCCAGCAGGGCACAGGGAGCCAGCTCTGGAAACACCATATATTTT.

In DNA, the CDR3 is TGTGCCATACTCCGGGACAGGGGTAACTATGGCTACACCTTC. Amino acids: CAILRDRGNYGYTF. The V gene is TRBV10-3, the J gene TRBJ1-2, with 10 bases identical to TRBD1. Germline loops: CDR1 ENHRY, CDR2 SYGVKD. V dropped 9 bases and J dropped 1; count of bases not matched to a gene: 5. This CDR3 has 14 amino acids.

This clone has just one count. This rearrangement joins TRBV15 to TRBJ1-1; 7 bases match TRBD1. Germline assignment: CDR1 LNHNV and CDR2 YYDKDF (reference sequence). The CDR3 contains 18 residues. With 0 bases clipped from V and 0 bases from J, the junction kept 10 bases outside the gene matches. The CDR3 DNA reads TGTGCCACCAGCAGAGATCAATTGCGGCAGGGGGTGAACACTGAAGCTTTCTTT. Protein sequence: CATSRDQLRQGVNTEAFF.